What follows are 28 T cell receptor beta chains derived from one specimen sequenced in a study of vaccination and CD4 T cells after COVID-19. Antigens for these TCRs are unknown. The treatment denotes: roughly 10-day PBMC culture with coronavirus spike peptide pools or control peptides (ViraFEST assay). From the unexposed donor, CD4+ T cells were collected ahead of the COVID-19 pandemic (2011-2018). The Oncomine TCR Beta short-read assay sequenced DNA from cultured CD4+ T cells. One entry per CDR3 protein, called by TCRdb with MiXCR from the PCR reads. The table has roughly 1,700 distinct CDR3 sequences, 64% seen once; the top ten hold about 88%. The sequenced sample was CD4+ T cells from blood, cultured in vitro. The receptors were gathered from a human donor in good health.

The gene calls are TRBV5-1 and TRBJ2-5, with 13 bases aligning to TRBD2. CDR1 is SGHRS, CDR2 YFSETQ, per germline. V lost 4 bases, J lost 4 bases, and 13 bases stayed unmatched. The CDR3 spans 18 residues. CDR3 bases: TGCGCCAGCAGCGCACGCCATGGACTAGCGGGAGAAAGAGAGACCCAGTACTTC. Translated, it gives CASSARHGLAGERETQYF.

The V call is TRBV6-1, the J call TRBJ2-7; TRBD1 might be the D (6 bases). The CDR3 length is 14 residues. V was pared by 7 bases and J by 2 bases, with 15 bases between. Looked up from germline, CDR1 is MNHNS and CDR2 is SASEGT. CDR3 residues: CASNSLTGTYEQYF. CDR3 DNA: TGTGCCAGCAATTCATTAACAGGGACCTACGAGCAGTACTTC.

The chain couples TRBV7-3 to TRBJ2-1; 12 bases are shared with TRBD2. The germline CDR1 and CDR2 sequences are SGHTA and FQGTGA. The CDR3 sequence is 18 residues long. J lost 1 base, V lost 2 bases, and 6 bases had no gene match. For the CDR3, the DNA is TGTGCCAGCAGCTTAGTACTAGCGGGGGGCGGTTCCTACAATGAGCAGTTCTTC. Its protein is CASSLVLAGGGSYNEQFF.

The chain couples TRBV28 to TRBJ1-6, with D perhaps TRBD1 (6 bases). This CDR3 contains 15 residues. V lost 6 bases to trimming and J lost 9 bases, with 18 bases between them. Per germline, CDR1 MDHEN and CDR2 SYDVKM. The CDR3 DNA reads TGTGCCAGCAGCAGTGGGGGAGGGGGACGTTCACCCCTCCACTTT. Translated, it gives CASSSGGGGRSPLHF. Full variable domain (outside the CDR3, taken from reference TRBV28 and TRBJ1-6): DVKVTQSSRYLVKRTGEKVFLECVQDMDHENMFWYRQDPGLGLRLIYFSYDVKMKEKGDIPEGYSVSREKKERFSLILESASTNQTSMYLCASSSGGGGRSPLHFGNGTRLTVT.

This chain uses TRBV24-1 with TRBJ2-3; D uncertain. The ends were cut back, 5 bases at V and 0 bases at J, with 2 bases in the middle. The CDR3 consists of 12 residues. Per the germline V gene, CDR1 is KGHDR and CDR2 is SFDVKD. The CDR3 loop is CATSGSTDTQYF. Here the CDR3 DNA reads TGTGCCACCAGTGGGAGCACAGATACGCAGTATTTT.

The gene calls are TRBV19 and TRBJ2-5; 9 bases line up with TRBD2. This CDR3 has 19 amino acids. Per the germline V gene, CDR1 is LNHDA and CDR2 is SQIVND (reference sequence). J lost 7 bases, V lost 0 bases, and 18 bases had no gene match. The CDR3 coding sequence is TGTGCCAGTAGTATAGACGCCCCCTCTCAAGCGGGAGGTTTCGGGACCCAGTACTTC. Protein sequence: CASSIDAPSQAGGFGTQYF.

The chain links TRBV20-1 to TRBJ1-5; D is unclear. CDR1 DFQATT and CDR2 SNEGSKA come from the germline V gene (reference sequence). Trimming took off 7 bases at V and 0 bases at J, with 7 bases between the two ends. This CDR3 is 12 amino acids long. The CDR3 bases are TGCAGTGGTCGGACTAGCAATCAGCCCCAGCATTTT. It yields the protein CSGRTSNQPQHF.

This chain links TRBV20-1 with TRBJ1-4, with 11 positions matching TRBD1. The CDR3 loop spans 13 amino acids. J lost 7 bases, V lost 4 bases, and 2 bases had no gene match. Looked up from germline, CDR1 is DFQATT and CDR2 is SNEGSKA (reference sequence). In DNA, the CDR3 is TGCAGTGCTACCGGGACAGGGGGTGAAAAACTGTTTTTT. Its translation: CSATGTGGEKLFF.

Sample share makes this clonotype large. The V and J genes are TRBV5-1 and TRBJ1-2; no firm D call. Germline V gene lookup returns CDR1 SGHRS and CDR2 YFSETQ. V gave up 4 bases and J gave up 4 bases, with 11 bases separating them. The CDR3 totals 13 residues. The CDR3 DNA reads as TGCGCCAGCAGCCCGGCCGCTGTCTATGGCTACACCTTC. Amino acids: CASSPAAVYGYTF.

The rearrangement joins TRBV20-1 to TRBJ2-2; D remains ambiguous. V lost 3 bases and J 5 bases, leaving 10 bases between the germline ends. Germline V gene data show CDR1 as DFQATT and CDR2 as SNEGSKA (reference sequence). CDR3 size: 13 residues. The DNA of the CDR3 is TGCAGTGCTAGGTCTGTTACGACCGGGGAGCTGTTTTTT. Residues: CSARSVTTGELFF.

J is TRBJ2-7 and V is TRBV7-9; 11 nucleotides align to TRBD2. Trimming removed 1 base from V and 4 bases from J; junction bases left unmatched: 3. Germline CDR1 and CDR2: SEHNR and FQNEAQ (reference sequence). The CDR3 totals 15 residues. DNA of the CDR3: TGTGCCAGCAGCTTAGTTAGCGGGGGGGCTTACGAGCAGTACTTC. Its translation: CASSLVSGGAYEQYF.

This clonotype showed up just once. J is TRBJ1-1 and V is TRBV7-8; no definite D call. The CDR3 covers 13 residues. Trimming pared 1 base from V and 1 base from J, leaving 4 bases between. CDR1 is SGHVS, CDR2 FQNEAQ, per germline. The CDR3 DNA follows: TGTGCCAGCAGCTTAGGAGCGAACACTGAAGCTTTCTTT. It yields the protein CASSLGANTEAFF.

This clonotype came up a few times. V is TRBV20-1 and J is TRBJ2-3, with unresolved D. The V gene lost 0 bases and the J gene lost 2 bases, with 9 bases spanning the gap. This CDR3 has 14 amino acids. Germline V gene data show CDR1 as DFQATT and CDR2 as SNEGSKA (reference sequence). CDR3 bases: TGCAGTGCTAGAGAGGGCTCCTACACAGATACGCAGTATTTT. Its protein is CSAREGSYTDTQYF.

The CDR3 loop reads CASSLGVSDRGASGNTIYF. CDR3 bases: TGCGCCAGCAGCTTGGGAGTCTCGGACAGGGGGGCCTCTGGAAACACCATATATTTT. V is TRBV5-1 and J is TRBJ1-3; TRBD1 matches 10 bases. V lost 0 bases to trimming and J lost 0 bases; unmatched junction nucleotides: 9. This CDR3 is built from 19 residues. Germline V gene lookup returns CDR1 SGHRS and CDR2 YFSETQ.

This clonotype was recorded once. The rearrangement uses TRBV27 and TRBJ2-5, with TRBD2 matching 8 bases. Per germline, CDR1 MNHEY and CDR2 SMNVEV (reference sequence). The V and J ends lost 3 bases and 5 bases, in that order; junction bases with no gene match: 8. The CDR3 is 15 residues long. CDR3 residues: CASSFSGSTGETQYF. In nucleotides, the CDR3 is TGTGCCAGCAGTTTCAGCGGGAGTACGGGGGAGACCCAGTACTTC.

Within the sample, this clonotype is large (0.1 to 1%). For the CDR3, the DNA is TGCGCCAGCAGTGAGTCGGCGGGGGCCACTGAAGCTTTCTTT. Its protein product is CASSESAGATEAFF. V usage is TRBV10-2 and J usage is TRBJ1-1, with TRBD1 as a possible D gene (6 bases). The germline V and J ends were trimmed by 0 bases and 4 bases, with 9 bases remaining between them. This CDR3 spans 14 amino acids. The germline V gene encodes CDR1 WSHSY and CDR2 SAAADI.

J is TRBJ1-2 and V is TRBV28; D remains unclear. The germline V and J ends were trimmed by 8 bases and 0 bases, with 10 bases remaining between them. The CDR3 loop spans 13 amino acids. From germline, CDR1 is MDHEN and CDR2 SYDVKM. CDR3 DNA sequence: TGTGCCAGCGCACGAGAGGCTAACTATGGCTACACCTTC. It yields the protein CASAREANYGYTF.

The chain has TRBV24-1 and TRBJ1-6, with 10 bases fitting TRBD1. CDR1 is KGHDR, CDR2 SFDVKD, per germline. This CDR3 is built from 16 residues. V shed 3 bases, J shed 9 bases, and the junction held 7 bases outside the gene matches. This chain's CDR3 is CATSDNTGTGASPLHF. CDR3 DNA: TGTGCCACCAGTGATAATACCGGGACAGGGGCTTCACCCCTCCACTTT.

The chain uses TRBV7-3 and TRBJ1-5, with D perhaps matching TRBD1 (6 bases). The CDR3 contains 13 residues. Germline assignment: CDR1 SGHTA and CDR2 FQGTGA. V lost 5 bases, J lost 6 bases, and 11 bases lay in between. CDR3 region: CASSADRSQPQHF. The CDR3 DNA is TGTGCCAGCAGCGCCGACAGGTCTCAGCCCCAGCATTTT.

This chain links TRBV5-1 with TRBJ1-2; possible D gene TRBD1, 5 bases. The length of the CDR3 is 14 residues. CDR1 and CDR2 from the germline V gene are SGHRS and YFSETQ. V was shortened by 4 bases and J by 7 bases, with 17 bases between the two germline ends. In DNA form, the CDR3 reads TGCGCCAGCAGCGGGGGGACCTCGAGCCTTGGCTACACCTTC. Translation: CASSGGTSSLGYTF.

The chain combines TRBV20-1 with TRBJ1-2; D is undetermined. V lost 6 bases and J 7 bases, leaving 15 bases between the germline ends. Germline CDR1 is DFQATT and CDR2 is SNEGSKA (reference sequence). The CDR3 runs to 12 residues. The CDR3 DNA follows: TGCAGTGCGGAAAGGGTCAGGAGTGGCTACACCTTC. The encoded protein is CSAERVRSGYTF.

This clonotype was counted a few times. This chain joins TRBV25-1 and TRBJ1-1; D possibly corresponds to TRBD1 (5 bases). Looked up from germline, CDR1 is MGHDK and CDR2 is SYGVNS. This CDR3 is 15 amino acids long. V lost 4 bases to trimming and J lost 1 base, with 13 bases between them. CDR3 protein: CASSAPWGKNTEAFF. CDR3 coding DNA: TGTGCCAGCAGTGCGCCATGGGGGAAGAACACTGAAGCTTTCTTT.

This chain links TRBV6-5 with TRBJ1-3; D is undetermined. The CDR3 spans 14 residues. Trimming removed 2 bases at V and 0 bases at J, with 5 bases between. Germline V gene sequence: CDR1 MNHEY, CDR2 SVGAGI. The CDR3: CASSYMSSGNTIYF. CDR3 coding DNA: TGTGCCAGCAGTTACATGAGCTCTGGAAACACCATATATTTT.

The chain couples TRBV7-4 to TRBJ2-7; possibly TRBD1 for D (5 bases). The length of the CDR3 is 15 residues. The V gene lost 5 bases and the J gene lost 3 bases, with 17 bases spanning the gap. CDR1 and CDR2 (germline): SGHVT, SQSDAQ. The CDR3 loop is CASSVGAGPSYEQYF. In DNA, the CDR3 is TGTGCCAGCAGCGTAGGGGCAGGGCCCAGCTACGAGCAGTACTTC.

The gene calls are TRBV11-2 and TRBJ1-2; 12 nucleotides match TRBD1. After removal of 3 bases from V and 8 bases from J, the junction contained 7 bases not matched to a gene. Germline V lookup: CDR1 SGHAT, CDR2 FQNNGV. The CDR3 spans 15 residues. CDR3 amino acids: CASSLGQGATYGYTF. The CDR3, as DNA: TGTGCCAGCAGCTTGGGACAGGGGGCAACTTACGGCTACACCTTC.

This clonotype was counted only a few times. The rearrangement joins TRBV20-1 to TRBJ2-3; unclear D gene. The V gene's germline CDR1 is DFQATT and CDR2 SNEGSKA (reference sequence). This CDR3 has 11 amino acids. V lost 6 bases and J lost 2, with 6 bases in between. The DNA of the CDR3 is TGCAGTGCGGAGACCACAGATACGCAGTATTTT. Translating it yields CSAETTDTQYF.

This clonotype was found a few times. This chain links TRBV7-3 with TRBJ2-5; no definite D call. Germline V gene data show CDR1 as SGHTA and CDR2 as FQGTGA. The CDR3 is 12 residues long. The ends were cut back, 2 bases at V and 7 bases at J, with 8 bases in the middle. CDR3 DNA sequence: TGTGCCAGCAGCTTAGATCCAGGGACCCAGTACTTC. Translated: CASSLDPGTQYF. The full variable domain, rest sourced from reference TRBV7-3 and TRBJ2-5, is GAGVSQTPSNKVTEKGKYVELRCDPISGHTALYWYRQSLGQGPEFLIYFQGTGAADDSGLPNDRFFAVRPEGSVSTLKIQRTERGDSAVYLCASSLDPGTQYFGPGTRLLVL.

This clonotype was observed a few times. The V and J genes are TRBV2 and TRBJ1-5; TRBD1 might be the D (6 bases). The CDR3 spans 13 residues. Germline assignment: CDR1 SNHLY and CDR2 FYNNEI. V was trimmed by 10 bases and J by 4 bases, leaving 14 bases between them. DNA of the CDR3: TGTGCCACACAACAGGGTTCTAATCAGCCCCAGCATTTT. Translating it yields CATQQGSNQPQHF. Combining the CDR3 with reference TRBV2 and TRBJ1-5 gives the whole variable domain EPEVTQTPSHQVTQMGQEVILRCVPISNHLYFYWYRQILGQKVEFLVSFYNNEISEKSEIFDDQFSVERPDGSNFTLKIRSTKLEDSAMYFCATQQGSNQPQHFGDGTRLSIL.